Listed below are T cell receptor beta chains from one sample, sequenced in a study of OX40 agonist ivuxolimab in advanced cancers. Produced via immunoSEQ multiplex PCR; TCRdb's table is partial and in-frame only. The repertoire holds about 72,000 clones, with roughly nine tenths as singletons. The sequenced sample was CD4+ or CD8+ T cells sorted from blood, obtained in a trial of the OX40 agonist ivuxolimab. All receptors come from an adult with an advanced solid tumor such as melanoma, head and neck, liver or kidney cancer. Each CDR3 is given with its conserved first and last residue.

j_gene: TRBJ1-3
v_gene: TRBV6-6
CDR3aa: CASTHDAYSGNTIYF

j_gene: TRBJ1-3
v_gene: TRBV30
CDR3aa: CAWTTDWTGNTIYF

j_gene: TRBJ1-2
v_gene: TRBV28
CDR3aa: CASSIPQGSYGYTF

j_gene: TRBJ1-5
v_gene: TRBV2
CDR3aa: CASSPAFTNQPQHF

j_gene: TRBJ2-5
v_gene: TRBV10-3
CDR3aa: CAISESSGRVETQYF

j_gene: TRBJ2-5
v_gene: TRBV18
CDR3aa: CASSPGEQETQYF

j_gene: TRBJ2-7
v_gene: TRBV7-6
CDR3aa: CASSQGVSGYEQYF

j_gene: TRBJ1-5
v_gene: TRBV7-8
CDR3aa: CASSPRRQGALSNQPQHF

j_gene: TRBJ2-5
v_gene: TRBV10-1
CDR3aa: CASSGGQGETQYF

j_gene: TRBJ2-5
v_gene: TRBV11-2
CDR3aa: CASSVTRVQETQYF

j_gene: TRBJ2-1
v_gene: TRBV5-1
CDR3aa: CASSQGGYNEQFF

j_gene: TRBJ2-7
v_gene: TRBV2
CDR3aa: CARGGLAGGEQYF

j_gene: TRBJ2-7
v_gene: TRBV7-9
CDR3aa: CASSSGDRGNEQYF

j_gene: TRBJ2-1
v_gene: TRBV19
CDR3aa: CASRGGGGSYNEQFF

j_gene: TRBJ1-5
v_gene: TRBV6-5
CDR3aa: CASSVDRGAQPQHF

j_gene: TRBJ2-3
v_gene: TRBV5-1
CDR3aa: CASSWTGGTDTQYF

j_gene: TRBJ2-5
v_gene: TRBV11-2
CDR3aa: CASSLRQGRGETQYF

j_gene: TRBJ1-5
v_gene: TRBV27
CDR3aa: CASSLRALTDSNQPQHF

j_gene: TRBJ1-5
v_gene: TRBV13
CDR3aa: CASSLKGDQPQHF

j_gene: TRBJ2-3
v_gene: TRBV11-2
CDR3aa: CASSFIAGGTDTQYF

j_gene: TRBJ2-7
v_gene: TRBV27
CDR3aa: CASSSLRTVSYEQYF

j_gene: TRBJ1-2
v_gene: TRBV7-8
CDR3aa: CASSRLRQGAANYGYTF

j_gene: TRBJ2-1
v_gene: TRBV29-1
CDR3aa: CSVSSGIGGNEQFF

j_gene: TRBJ2-2
v_gene: TRBV7-8
CDR3aa: CASSFLAGGLDGELFF

j_gene: TRBJ2-1
v_gene: TRBV7-3
CDR3aa: CASSAQGLNEQFF

j_gene: TRBJ1-2
v_gene: TRBV6-5
CDR3aa: CASSYSGTGYTF

j_gene: TRBJ2-3
v_gene: TRBV29-1
CDR3aa: CSVAGSTDTQYF

j_gene: TRBJ2-6
v_gene: TRBV19
CDR3aa: CASSPGGGVAGANVLTF

j_gene: TRBJ2-3
v_gene: TRBV28
CDR3aa: CASTPPDAPDTQYF

j_gene: TRBJ2-1
v_gene: TRBV19
CDR3aa: CASRSAGVLYNEQFF

j_gene: TRBJ2-7
v_gene: TRBV29-1
CDR3aa: CSVDSKGGYEQYF

j_gene: TRBJ2-2
v_gene: TRBV25-1
CDR3aa: CASNGDNTGELFF

j_gene: TRBJ2-1
v_gene: TRBV6-1
CDR3aa: CASSPGQGMNEQFF

j_gene: TRBJ2-7
v_gene: TRBV28
CDR3aa: CASSPGLAETYEQYF

j_gene: TRBJ2-7
v_gene: TRBV28
CDR3aa: CASSLPGQVYEQYF

j_gene: TRBJ2-5
v_gene: TRBV11-3
CDR3aa: CASSPGPTAETQYF

j_gene: TRBJ2-3
v_gene: TRBV5-4
CDR3aa: CASSPPLGDTQYF

j_gene: TRBJ2-2
v_gene: TRBV7-3
CDR3aa: CASRRDTGYAGELFF

j_gene: TRBJ1-4
v_gene: TRBV2
CDR3aa: CASNRDRGRNDEKLFF

j_gene: TRBJ1-5
v_gene: TRBV18
CDR3aa: CASSPGQAAQPQHF

j_gene: TRBJ1-5
v_gene: TRBV2
CDR3aa: CASSGRFNQPQHF

j_gene: TRBJ2-2
v_gene: TRBV29-1
CDR3aa: CSVGENTGELFF

j_gene: TRBJ2-1
v_gene: TRBV11-2
CDR3aa: CASSLAGSYNEQFF

j_gene: TRBJ1-3
v_gene: TRBV28
CDR3aa: CASSLERVEYGNTIYF

j_gene: TRBJ1-6
v_gene: TRBV6-1
CDR3aa: CASSGGTGLDSPLHF

j_gene: TRBJ2-7
v_gene: TRBV19
CDR3aa: CASSDRPGEEQYF

j_gene: TRBJ2-2
v_gene: TRBV19
CDR3aa: CASTASGGAAGELFF

j_gene: TRBJ2-7
v_gene: TRBV6-6
CDR3aa: CASSYSLAGDYEQYF

j_gene: TRBJ1-1
v_gene: TRBV7-6
CDR3aa: CASSSQTKAEAFF

j_gene: TRBJ1-2
v_gene: TRBV27
CDR3aa: CASSSPSGGYGYTF

j_gene: TRBJ2-2
v_gene: TRBV29-1
CDR3aa: CSVEDGPSSGELFF